One sample yielded the 18 T cell receptor beta chains listed below, sequenced in a study of neoadjuvant anti-PD-1 for oral cavity cancer (dated by TCRdb to the early 2020s). The library was prepared using the immunoSEQ multiplex PCR assay. TCRdb took this table from immuneACCESS and kept in-frame rearrangements with V and J called. Such tables lack part of the clones; where checked against another copy, unresolved V genes explain under half of the gap, and the rest is unexplained. The sample yields some 6,900 clones; around 74% were counted once. The ten largest clones represent 2.5% to 3.5% of the sample. In light of the paper, this sample's time point label describes: before neoadjuvant nivolumab. The sequencing used PBMCs, collected before nivolumab (anti-PD-1) treatment. These receptors all stem from a person aged 35-80 years with oral cavity squamous cell carcinoma.

The CDR3 region is CASSLIGLAANEQFF. DNA for the CDR3: TGTGCCAGCAGCTTAATCGGACTAGCGGCTAATGAGCAGTTCTTC. The chain employs TRBV7-2 and TRBJ2-1; 10 bases are shared with TRBD2. This CDR3 has 15 residues. Germline values: CDR1 SGHTA, CDR2 FQGNSA. V lost 2 bases to trimming and J lost 7 bases; unmatched junction nucleotides: 5.

The chain carries TRBV5-4 and TRBJ2-1; 8 bases match TRBD1. Germline lookup yields CDR1 SGHNT and CDR2 YYREEE (reference sequence). Losses at the gene ends were 2 bases for V and 6 bases for J; bases not matched to a gene: 1. The CDR3 sequence is 13 residues long. This CDR3 is CASSLTGGNEQFF. The CDR3 DNA is TGTGCCAGCAGCTTAACAGGGGGCAATGAGCAGTTCTTC.

The genes are TRBV6-6 and TRBJ1-2; 8 bases match TRBD1. Germline V gene data show CDR1 as MNHNY and CDR2 as SVGAGI (reference sequence). V trimming: 5 bases; J trimming: 4 bases; junction bases outside the gene matches: 12. The CDR3 loop spans 16 amino acids. This CDR3 is CASSRDQGAGGYGYTF. The CDR3 region has the DNA TGTGCCAGCAGTCGAGATCAGGGGGCTGGTGGCTATGGCTACACCTTC.

V is TRBV7-9 and J is TRBJ2-1; D gene ambiguous. Germline V gene data show CDR1 as SEHNR and CDR2 as FQNEAQ (reference sequence). The V end lost 4 bases, the J end lost 0 bases, and 16 bases lay between the germline ends. The CDR3 is 17 residues long. The CDR3 bases are TGTGCCAGCAGCTCCGTTAAGTACGTCCTCTCCTACAATGAGCAGTTCTTC. Translated: CASSSVKYVLSYNEQFF.

This rearrangement joins TRBV9 to TRBJ2-7; TRBD2 matches 13 bases. V was pared by 3 bases and J by 0 bases, with 3 bases of the junction left unmatched. Germline V gene data show CDR1 as SGDLS and CDR2 as YYNGEE. This CDR3 region has 16 residues. CDR3 nucleotide sequence: TGTGCCAGCAGCGGGGGACTAGCGGGGAGCTCCTACGAGCAGTACTTC. Its protein product is CASSGGLAGSSYEQYF.

This chain joins TRBV29-1 and TRBJ1-1; maybe TRBD1 (5 bases). This CDR3 contains 14 residues. Germline-derived CDR1 and CDR2 are SQVTM and ANQGSEA. Trimming left V 4 bases short and J 0 bases short, with 12 bases between. The CDR3 DNA is TGCAGCGTTGCCCGGGGGGGTGTGAACACTGAAGCTTTCTTT. Protein: CSVARGGVNTEAFF.

The chain recombines TRBV21-1 with TRBJ2-5; the tabulated D call, TRBD2, remains unverified against the DNA. TRBV21-1 corresponds to a pseudogene. The CDR3 is 16 amino acids. CDR3 residues: CASSTFSGWFQETQYF. CDR3 nucleotides: TGTGCCAGCAGCACTTTTAGCGGGTGGTTCCAAGAGACCCAGTACTTC.

CDR3 coding DNA: TGTGCCAGCAGTTACTCGGTGAACACTGAAGCTTTCTTT. Its translation is CASSYSVNTEAFF. The chain employs TRBV6-5 and TRBJ1-1, with D unresolved. CDR1 is MNHEY, CDR2 SVGAGI, per germline. The CDR3 runs to 13 residues. V was shortened by 0 bases and J by 0 bases, with 2 bases between the two germline ends.

The chain couples TRBV6-1 to TRBJ1-3, with a weak D call TRBD1 (5 bases). The CDR3 is 15 amino acids. Germline-derived CDR1 and CDR2 are MNHNS and SASEGT. V was pared by 2 bases and J by 3 bases, with 11 bases between. The CDR3 coding sequence is TGTGCCAGCAGTGAATCCTGGAGGGGTGGAAACACCATATATTTT. This translates into CASSESWRGGNTIYF.

J is TRBJ2-3 and V is TRBV6-6; D gene ambiguous. Germline lookup yields CDR1 MNHNY and CDR2 SVGAGI (reference sequence). V dropped 1 base and J dropped 2 bases, with 4 bases sitting between them. The CDR3 extends over 13 amino acids. The CDR3, as DNA: TGTGCCAGCAGTTACTTTTACACAGATACGCAGTATTTT. Protein: CASSYFYTDTQYF.

The CDR3 loop is CASSVSGAGNYGYTF. CDR3 nucleotide sequence: TGTGCCAGCAGCGTCTCAGGGGCAGGGAACTATGGCTACACCTTC. The rearrangement uses TRBV9 and TRBJ1-2; weak D call: TRBD1 (6 bases). In germline, CDR1 is SGDLS, CDR2 YYNGEE. The CDR3 loop spans 15 amino acids. The V gene lost 2 bases and the J gene lost 2 bases, with 13 bases spanning the gap.

The rearrangement uses TRBV2 and TRBJ1-6, with D possibly matching TRBD1 (6 bases). Germline V gene data show CDR1 as SNHLY and CDR2 as FYNNEI. V lost 10 bases, J lost 8 bases, and 21 bases lay in between. The CDR3 is 15 residues long. The CDR3 nucleotides are TGTGCCACGAAGAGGGACACAAGTCAGGATTCACCCCTCCACTTT. Protein: CATKRDTSQDSPLHF.

The chain combines TRBV5-1 with TRBJ2-5; D is possibly TRBD1 or TRBD2 (5 bases each). Germline loops: CDR1 SGHRS, CDR2 YFSETQ. V dropped 3 bases and J dropped 2 bases, with 14 bases sitting between them. The CDR3 is 15 residues long. The CDR3 coding sequence is TGCGCCAGCAGCTCACTCGGGACGGATCAAGAGACCCAGTACTTC. Its protein is CASSSLGTDQETQYF.

V usage is TRBV9 and J usage is TRBJ1-2, with a possible D match to TRBD1 (6 bases). This CDR3 contains 17 residues. Germline V gene sequence: CDR1 SGDLS, CDR2 YYNGEE. V was shortened by 0 bases and J by 6 bases, with 21 bases between the two germline ends. The CDR3 spells CASSVGGTGSVHDGYTF. The CDR3 nucleotides are TGTGCCAGCAGCGTAGGAGGTACAGGGTCTGTTCACGATGGCTACACCTTC.

The V and J genes are TRBV9 and TRBJ2-3; 14 positions match TRBD2. The V and J ends lost 3 bases and 3 bases, in that order; junction bases with no gene match: 15. This CDR3 is 20 amino acids long. Germline-derived CDR1 and CDR2 are SGDLS and YYNGEE. Written as DNA, the CDR3 is TGTGCCAGCAGCGGACCAAGACTAGCGGGGGGGCCGGGTAGGACAGATACGCAGTATTTT. It translates to CASSGPRLAGGPGRTDTQYF.

The V call is TRBV15, the J call TRBJ2-3, with TRBD2 matching over 10 bases. This CDR3 region has 15 residues. Germline V gene data show CDR1 as LNHNV and CDR2 as YYDKDF (reference sequence). Losses at the gene ends were 5 bases for V and 4 bases for J; bases not matched to a gene: 6. The CDR3 spells CATSALLAGPDTQYF. The CDR3 DNA reads as TGTGCCACCAGCGCCCTACTAGCGGGGCCAGATACGCAGTATTTT.

The rearrangement links TRBV6-1 to TRBJ1-2, with D tentatively TRBD1 (6 bases). The CDR3 has 14 amino acids. Germline CDR1 and CDR2: MNHNS and SASEGT. The V and J ends lost 6 bases and 11 bases respectively, with 22 bases between them. The CDR3 is CASRRDKPLFGYTF. The CDR3 nucleotides are TGTGCCAGCAGGAGGGACAAGCCCTTATTTGGGTACACCTTC.

V is TRBV11-2 and J is TRBJ2-5; D may be TRBD1 (6 bases). V dropped 2 bases and J dropped 7 bases, with 14 bases sitting between them. The CDR3 sequence is 14 residues long. Germline V lookup: CDR1 SGHAT, CDR2 FQNNGV. The CDR3: CASSLNRVGATQYF. The CDR3 nucleotides are TGTGCCAGCAGCTTAAACAGGGTCGGGGCGACCCAGTACTTC.